A selection of T cell receptor beta chains follows, all from one sample in a study of T cell responses to AZD1222 COVID-19 vaccine. The protocol was immunoSEQ multiplex PCR, while the TCRdb copy is restricted to in-frame clones and leaves out a portion. The table has approximately 92,000 clones, approximately 90% seen once. Sample: peripheral blood, taken on day 0 of AZD1222 vaccination. The receptor set was obtained from an adult in good health. CDR3s include the opening cysteine and the closing phenylalanine or tryptophan. A D gene is named only where the DNA matches it firmly. Some rows have no size entry. The others give once, few or many, or a class for an expanded clone.

>TRBJ1-2|.|TRBV4-1|.
TGCGCCAGCAGCCAACCTGTACAGGGACGGATTAACTATGGCTACACCTTC
CASSQPVQGRINYGYTF
>TRBJ2-6|.|TRBV5-1|once
TGCGCCAGCAGCTTGGCCTTAGGTGGGGCCAACGTCCTGACTTTC
CASSLALGGANVLTF
>TRBJ1-4|TRBD1|TRBV19|.
TGTGCCAGTATGAACAGGGGGGTAGGAGAAAAACTGTTTTTT
CASMNRGVGEKLFF
>TRBJ2-1|TRBD1|TRBV7-9|.
TGTGCCAGCAGCTTAGTGGACAGGGGCAATGAGCAGTTCTTC
CASSLVDRGNEQFF
>TRBJ1-2|.|TRBV5-1|.
TGCGCCAGCAGCTTGCTAGGGATCTATGGCTACACCTTC
CASSLLGIYGYTF
>TRBJ2-2|.|TRBV14|once
TGTGCCAGCAGCCCCACCAACACCGGGGAGCTGTTTTTT
CASSPTNTGELFF
>TRBJ1-5|.|TRBV28|once
TGTGCCAGCAGAGGACCTACAGGGATGGACCAGCCCCAGCATTTT
CASRGPTGMDQPQHF
>TRBJ2-7|.|TRBV2|hyperexpanded
TGTGCCAGCAGTGAATTCAGGGCAGGGACGGTCTCCTACGAGCAGTACTTC
CASSEFRAGTVSYEQYF
>TRBJ2-2|.|TRBV7-2|.
TGTGCCAGCAGCTTAGTGTGGGGGCGCAACACCGGGGAGCTGTTTTTT
CASSLVWGRNTGELFF
>TRBJ1-6|TRBD1|TRBV14|.
TGTGCCAGCAGCCAAGGATGGACAGGGGACGTAGGCAGCAGGTCACCCCTCCACTTT
CASSQGWTGDVGSRSPLHF
>TRBJ2-1|.|TRBV2|once
TGTGCCAGCAGCCTCCAGAATGAGCAGTTCTTC
CASSLQNEQFF
>TRBJ2-2|.|TRBV12-5|.
TGTGCTAGTGGTCGGAACACCGGGGAGCTGTTTTTT
CASGRNTGELFF
>TRBJ1-3|.|TRBV3-1/TRBV3-2|.
TGTGCCAGCAGCCATTCCTATGGTGGCGCTGGAAACACCATATATTTT
CASSHSYGGAGNTIYF
>TRBJ1-6|.|TRBV21-1|.
TGTGCCAGCGTTTGTGGACAGAATTCACCCCTCCACTTT
CASVCGQNSPLHF
>TRBJ2-5|.|TRBV6-5|.
TGTGCCAGCAGTCGGACTCCTCAAGAGACCCAGTACTTC
CASSRTPQETQYF
>TRBJ2-1|TRBD2|TRBV6-1|.
TGTGCCAGCAGTGAAATGGGCGGGGGAATATACAATGAGCAGTTCTTC
CASSEMGGGIYNEQFF
>TRBJ1-1|TRBD1|TRBV5-1|.
TGCGCCAGCAGCACCGGGACAGGAAACACTGAAGCTTTCTTT
CASSTGTGNTEAFF
>TRBJ1-1|TRBD1|TRBV18|.
TGTGCCAGCTCACCACGCGAGGGGGCGGCCTTACAAGCTTTCTTT
CASSPREGAALQAFF
>TRBJ1-3|.|TRBV18|once
TGTGCCAGTGCAGAGGCAGACAACTCTGGAAACACCATATATTTT
CASAEADNSGNTIYF
>TRBJ2-1|TRBD2|TRBV28|.
TGTGCCAGCAGGGGGACTAGCTCCTACAATGAGCAGTTCTTC
CASRGTSSYNEQFF
>TRBJ2-7|.|TRBV11-2|.
TGTGCCAGCAGCTTTCGGGCAGGGTGGGACGAGCAGTACTTC
CASSFRAGWDEQYF
>TRBJ1-4|TRBD1|TRBV7-2|.
TGTGCCAGCAGCTTAATGGGTCGACTAGGGGGCAAAAGTAATGAAAAACTGTTTTTT
CASSLMGRLGGKSNEKLFF
>TRBJ2-1|TRBD2|TRBV19|.
TGTGCCAGTAGTACAAGGACTAGCGGTAGCTCCTACAATGAGCAGTTCTTC
CASSTRTSGSSYNEQFF
>TRBJ2-7|TRBD1|TRBV5-1|.
TGCGCCAGCAGCCGCGGGACAGGGAGCTCCTACGAGCAGTACTTC
CASSRGTGSSYEQYF
>TRBJ1-3|.|TRBV7-2|.
TGTGCCAGCAGCTTAGACAGAAACACCATATATTTT
CASSLDRNTIYF
>TRBJ1-3|.|TRBV19|few
TGTGCCAGTACCCCCCCGGGGCAGGCCCTCTCTGGAAACACCATATATTTT
CASTPPGQALSGNTIYF
>TRBJ2-4|.|TRBV19|.
TGTGCCAGTAGTCCCCGGGGAGACAAAAACATTCAGTACTTC
CASSPRGDKNIQYF
>TRBJ1-2|TRBD1|TRBV19|.
TGTGCCAGTAGTGTTAATTCCGGGACAGGGGCCTATGGCTACACCTTC
CASSVNSGTGAYGYTF
>TRBJ2-7|.|TRBV6-6|.
TGTGCCAGCAGCCCCGTCACGAGAGAGCAGTACTTC
CASSPVTREQYF
>TRBJ2-3|TRBD2|TRBV18|.
TGTGCCAGCTCCGTGACTAGCGGGGCCACAGATACGCAGTATTTT
CASSVTSGATDTQYF
>TRBJ1-5|.|TRBV5-1|.
TGCGCCAGCAGCTTGAACCCAGAGAGCAATCAGCCCCAGCATTTT
CASSLNPESNQPQHF
>TRBJ1-5|.|TRBV19|once
TGTGCCAGTAGTATTAGGGACTCTAATCAGCCCCAGCATTTT
CASSIRDSNQPQHF